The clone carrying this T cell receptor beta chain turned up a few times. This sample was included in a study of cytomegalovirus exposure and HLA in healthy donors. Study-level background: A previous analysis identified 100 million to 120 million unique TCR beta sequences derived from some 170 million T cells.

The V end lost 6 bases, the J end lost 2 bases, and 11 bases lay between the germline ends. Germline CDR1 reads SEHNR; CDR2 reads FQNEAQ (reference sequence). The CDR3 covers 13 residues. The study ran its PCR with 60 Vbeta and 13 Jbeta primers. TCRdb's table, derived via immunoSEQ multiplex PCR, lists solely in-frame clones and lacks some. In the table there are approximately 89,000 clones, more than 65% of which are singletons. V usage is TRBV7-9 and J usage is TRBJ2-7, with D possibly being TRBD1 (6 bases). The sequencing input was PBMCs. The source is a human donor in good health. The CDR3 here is CASRTTGTYEQYF. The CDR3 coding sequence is TGTGCCAGCAGGACCACAGGGACCTACGAGCAGTACTTC.